This entry lists 2 T cell receptor beta chains sequenced from one sample in a study of breast tumors, draining lymph nodes, adjacent tissues. The lymph nodes were axillary draining lymph nodes from breast cancer patients. TCRdb re-called the multiplex PCR reads through MiXCR, storing one row per CDR3 protein. Among more than 250,000 distinct CDR3 sequences, 30% to 35% were seen once, and the ten largest hold 0.85% to 1.3%. The sequenced material came from axillary lymph node tissue. These receptors all come from a female donor with breast cancer. Some clones in this sample may be carry-over from other donors' samples.

In this sample, this clonotype turned up many times. This chain links TRBV19 with TRBJ2-3; 10 bases line up with TRBD2. Germline loops: CDR1 LNHDA, CDR2 SQIVND (reference sequence). J gave up 3 bases and V 5 bases, and 8 bases lay outside the gene matches. CDR3 size: 16 residues. The CDR3 region is CASSPPLAGVTDTQYF. The DNA for the CDR3 is TGTGCCAGTAGTCCGCCCCTAGCGGGAGTAACAGATACGCAGTATTTT.

A remark on this clonotype: A much larger clone lies one base from this, so it may be a read error. The chain joins TRBV6-1 to TRBJ2-7, with 9 positions matching TRBD1. The CDR3 covers 14 residues. Germline V gene lookup returns CDR1 MNHNS and CDR2 SASEGT. CDR3 DNA: TGTGCCAGCAGGGACAGGGGACAGAGTTACGGGCAGTACTTC. Protein sequence: CASRDRGQSYGQYF.